One T cell receptor (beta chain) is described in this entry. Its antigen is not identified. A read error is possible here, since a much larger clone lies one base away. TCRdb analysed the RT-PCR reads with MiXCR anew, one entry per CDR3 protein. The table has some 850,000 distinct CDR3 sequences, around 18% seen once. These data are taken from a study of response to subunit inactivated influenza vaccine. CDR3 size: 18 residues. Germline assignment: CDR1 MGHRA and CDR2 YSYEKL. Overall study findings and caveats: Researchers suggested that each seasonal influenza vaccination recruits few new T cells.

The sequence derives from a man aged 45-60 years who received an inactivated influenza vaccine. Sequencing used PBMCs from blood, obtained approximately 5 days after vaccination. The J gene is TRBJ2-4, the V gene TRBV4-1, with D perhaps matching TRBD1 or TRBD2 (5 bases each). CDR3 protein: CASSPYAKGTLAKNIQHF. CDR3 coding DNA: TGCGCCAGCAGCCCCTACGCCAAAGGGACCTTGGCCAAAAACATTCAGCACTTC.